This is a list of T cell receptor beta chains from one sample in a study of cytomegalovirus exposure and HLA in healthy donors. The data were produced by immunoSEQ multiplex PCR, yet TCRdb's version contains in-frame clones alone and is incomplete. The sample comprises approximately 140,000 clones, under 75% of which are singletons, and roughly 7% rests with the top ten. Source material: PBMCs. Receptor source: a woman aged 55-70 years in good health and CMV-seropositive. Both conserved end residues are part of each CDR3. The D gene is left open where the match is weak. Clone size is shown for a subset of rows, as once, few, many or a class of expanded clone.

v_call: TRBV7-3
j_call: TRBJ2-1
d_call: .
cdr3_length: 12
clone_size: .
cdr3_nt: TGTGCCAGCAGCTTAACCAGCAATGAGCAGTTCTTC
cdr3_aa: CASSLTSNEQFF

v_call: TRBV6-6
j_call: TRBJ2-1
d_call: .
cdr3_length: 15
clone_size: few
cdr3_nt: TGTGCCAGCAGCCGCGTTACAGTCGATAACAATGAGCAGTTCTTC
cdr3_aa: CASSRVTVDNNEQFF

v_call: TRBV9
j_call: TRBJ1-2
d_call: .
cdr3_length: 13
clone_size: .
cdr3_nt: TGTGCCAGCAGCGTAGGACAGGTTGGGGGCTACACCTTC
cdr3_aa: CASSVGQVGGYTF

v_call: TRBV5-1
j_call: TRBJ2-5
d_call: .
cdr3_length: 14
clone_size: .
cdr3_nt: TGCGCCAGCAGCTTGGGACAGCCTGGGGAGACCCAGTACTTC
cdr3_aa: CASSLGQPGETQYF

v_call: TRBV23-1
j_call: TRBJ1-5
d_call: .
cdr3_length: 19
clone_size: .
cdr3_nt: TGCGCCAGCAGTCTCACCCGGTCGGGGGGCAGTGATAGCAATCAGCCCCAGCATTTT
cdr3_aa: CASSLTRSGGSDSNQPQHF

v_call: TRBV28
j_call: TRBJ2-5
d_call: .
cdr3_length: 12
clone_size: .
cdr3_nt: TGTGCCAGCAGCCAGGGTCGAGAGACCCAGTACTTC
cdr3_aa: CASSQGRETQYF

v_call: TRBV7-2
j_call: TRBJ2-7
d_call: TRBD1
cdr3_length: 16
clone_size: medium-sized
cdr3_nt: TGTGCCAGCAGCCAAGAGACAGGGATAAAGGCCTACGAGCAGTACTTC
cdr3_aa: CASSQETGIKAYEQYF

v_call: TRBV5-1
j_call: TRBJ2-5
d_call: .
cdr3_length: 15
clone_size: once
cdr3_nt: TGCGCCAGCACTGTGACAGGTGCCCCCCAAGAGACCCAGTACTTC
cdr3_aa: CASTVTGAPQETQYF

v_call: TRBV4-2
j_call: TRBJ2-3
d_call: .
cdr3_length: 15
clone_size: few
cdr3_nt: TGTGCCAGCAGCCCCCGGACCGAGGAGGGGGATACGCAGTATTTT
cdr3_aa: CASSPRTEEGDTQYF

v_call: TRBV2
j_call: TRBJ2-1
d_call: TRBD1
cdr3_length: 14
clone_size: few
cdr3_nt: TGTGCCACACTGACAGGGAGCTCCTACAATGAGCAGTTCTTC
cdr3_aa: CATLTGSSYNEQFF

v_call: TRBV2
j_call: TRBJ2-6
d_call: .
cdr3_length: 16
clone_size: .
cdr3_nt: TGTGCCAGCAATCGGCAGGGGACCTCTGGGGCCAACGTCCTGACTTTC
cdr3_aa: CASNRQGTSGANVLTF

v_call: TRBV6-1
j_call: TRBJ1-2
d_call: .
cdr3_length: 13
clone_size: .
cdr3_nt: TGTGCCGCTCGGGGAGGGGTTAACTATGGCTACACCTTC
cdr3_aa: CAARGGVNYGYTF

v_call: TRBV18
j_call: TRBJ1-1
d_call: .
cdr3_length: 14
clone_size: .
cdr3_nt: TGTGCCAGCTCACAACCGGGGCCGAACACTGAAGCTTTCTTT
cdr3_aa: CASSQPGPNTEAFF